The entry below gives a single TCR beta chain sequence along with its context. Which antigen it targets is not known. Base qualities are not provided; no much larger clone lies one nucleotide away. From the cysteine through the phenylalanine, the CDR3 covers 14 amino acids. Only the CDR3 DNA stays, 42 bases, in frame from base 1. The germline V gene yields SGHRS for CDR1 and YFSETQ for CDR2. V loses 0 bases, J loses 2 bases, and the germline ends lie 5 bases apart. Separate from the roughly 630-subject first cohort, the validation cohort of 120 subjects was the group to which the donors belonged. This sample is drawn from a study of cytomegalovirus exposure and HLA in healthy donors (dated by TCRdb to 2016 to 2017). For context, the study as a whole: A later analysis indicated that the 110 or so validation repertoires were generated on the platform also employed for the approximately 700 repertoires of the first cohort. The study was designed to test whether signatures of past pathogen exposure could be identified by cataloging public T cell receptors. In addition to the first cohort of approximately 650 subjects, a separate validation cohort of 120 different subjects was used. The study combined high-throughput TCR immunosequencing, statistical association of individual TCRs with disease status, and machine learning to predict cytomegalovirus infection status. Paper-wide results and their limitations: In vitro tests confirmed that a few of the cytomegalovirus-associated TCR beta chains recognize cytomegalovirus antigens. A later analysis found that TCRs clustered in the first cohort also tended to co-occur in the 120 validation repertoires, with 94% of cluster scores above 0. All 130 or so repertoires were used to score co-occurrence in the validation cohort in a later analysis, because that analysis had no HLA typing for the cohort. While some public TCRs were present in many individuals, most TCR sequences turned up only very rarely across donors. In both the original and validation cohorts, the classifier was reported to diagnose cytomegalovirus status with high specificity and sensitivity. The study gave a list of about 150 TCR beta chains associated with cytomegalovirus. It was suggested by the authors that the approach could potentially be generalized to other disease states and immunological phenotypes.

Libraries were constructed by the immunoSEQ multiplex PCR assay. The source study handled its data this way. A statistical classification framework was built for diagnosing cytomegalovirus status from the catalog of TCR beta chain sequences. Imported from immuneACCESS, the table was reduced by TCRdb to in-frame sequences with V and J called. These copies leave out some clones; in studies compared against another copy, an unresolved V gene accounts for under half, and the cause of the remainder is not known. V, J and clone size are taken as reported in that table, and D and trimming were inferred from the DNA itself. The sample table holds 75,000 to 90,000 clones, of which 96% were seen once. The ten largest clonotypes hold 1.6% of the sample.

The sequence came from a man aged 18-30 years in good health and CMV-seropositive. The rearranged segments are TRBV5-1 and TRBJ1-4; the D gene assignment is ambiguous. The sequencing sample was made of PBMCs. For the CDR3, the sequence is CASSLARTNEKLFF. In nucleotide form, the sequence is TGCGCCAGCAGCTTGGCACGGACTAATGAAAAACTGTTTTTT.